Sequencing of this TCR beta chain was carried out in a study of shared clonotypes between healthy human individuals. Germline CDR1 reads SGDLS; CDR2 reads YYNGEE. This CDR3 contains 13 residues. Trimming removed 3 bases at V and 4 bases at J, with 10 bases between. Study-level points and caveats: Sharing across four donors was highest in naive CD4 (roughly 5%) and lowest in memory CD8 (approximately 0.4%).

About this clone itself: What it recognizes is unknown.

Clones were sequenced by immunoSEQ multiplex PCR, and TCRdb holds only the in-frame ones, with some missing. Of approximately 2.3 million clones in the sample, more than 85% were seen once. The sample comprised naive CD4+ T cells from PBMCs. Subset given: CD45RA+ positively selected. The receptor comes from a man younger than 35 in good health. Some clones in this sample may be carry-over from other donors' samples. The chain employs TRBV9 and TRBJ1-2, with D unclear. The CDR3 nucleotides read TGTGCCAGCAGCGCGTCGGACGGCTATGGCTACACCTTC. It yields the protein CASSASDGYGYTF. The full variable domain, rest sourced from reference TRBV9 and TRBJ1-2, is DSGVTQTPKHLITATGQRVTLRCSPRSGDLSVYWYQQSLDQGLQFLIQYYNGEERAKGNILERFSAQQFPDLHSELNLSSLELGDSALYFCASSASDGYGYTFGSGTRLTVV.